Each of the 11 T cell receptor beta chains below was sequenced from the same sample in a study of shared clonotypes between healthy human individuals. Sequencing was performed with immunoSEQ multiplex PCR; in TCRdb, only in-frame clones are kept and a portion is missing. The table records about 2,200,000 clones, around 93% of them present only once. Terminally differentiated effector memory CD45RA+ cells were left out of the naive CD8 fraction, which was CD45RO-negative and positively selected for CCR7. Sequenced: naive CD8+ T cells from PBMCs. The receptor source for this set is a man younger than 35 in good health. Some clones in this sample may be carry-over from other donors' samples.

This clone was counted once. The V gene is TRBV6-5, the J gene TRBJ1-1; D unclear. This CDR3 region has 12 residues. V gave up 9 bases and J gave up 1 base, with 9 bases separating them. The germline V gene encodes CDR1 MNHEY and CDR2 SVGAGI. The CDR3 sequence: CASRSTNTEAFF. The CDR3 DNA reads TGTGCCAGTAGGTCAACGAACACTGAAGCTTTCTTT.

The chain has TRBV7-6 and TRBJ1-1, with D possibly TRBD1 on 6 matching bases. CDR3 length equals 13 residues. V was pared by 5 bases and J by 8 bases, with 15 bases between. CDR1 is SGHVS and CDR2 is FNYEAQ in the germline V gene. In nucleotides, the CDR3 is TGTGCCAGCAGCCAATTACCGGGACAAGAAGCTTTCTTT. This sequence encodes CASSQLPGQEAFF.

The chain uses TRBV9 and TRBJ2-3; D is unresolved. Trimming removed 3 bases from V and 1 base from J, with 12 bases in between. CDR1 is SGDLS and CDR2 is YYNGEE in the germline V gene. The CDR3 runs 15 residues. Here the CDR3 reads CASSAVLLGTDTQYF. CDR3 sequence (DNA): TGTGCCAGCAGCGCGGTACTCCTCGGCACAGATACGCAGTATTTT.

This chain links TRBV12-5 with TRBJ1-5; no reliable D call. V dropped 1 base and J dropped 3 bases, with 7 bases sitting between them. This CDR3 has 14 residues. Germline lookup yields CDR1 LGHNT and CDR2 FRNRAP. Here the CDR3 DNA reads TGTGCTAGTGGTTTGGACGGCCCCAATCAGCCCCAGCATTTT. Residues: CASGLDGPNQPQHF.

The CDR3 loop is CASTETGGGGTDTQYF. As DNA, the CDR3 is TGTGCCAGCACCGAAACAGGGGGCGGGGGCACAGATACGCAGTATTTT. This chain links TRBV13 with TRBJ2-3; 9 bases fit TRBD1. The germline V gene encodes CDR1 PRHDT and CDR2 FYEKMQ (reference sequence). This CDR3 spans 16 amino acids. V shed 7 bases and J 1 base; nucleotides not matched to a gene: 9.

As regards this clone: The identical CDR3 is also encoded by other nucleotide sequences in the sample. CDR3 DNA: TGTGCCAGCAGTTTAGGGCTAGCGGAAACCTACGAGCAGTACTTC. This translates into CASSLGLAETYEQYF. The J gene is TRBJ2-7, the V gene TRBV28; 7 nucleotides match TRBD2. J gave up 2 bases and V 2 bases, and 6 bases lay outside the gene matches. This CDR3 has 15 amino acids. Germline-derived CDR1 and CDR2 are MDHEN and SYDVKM.

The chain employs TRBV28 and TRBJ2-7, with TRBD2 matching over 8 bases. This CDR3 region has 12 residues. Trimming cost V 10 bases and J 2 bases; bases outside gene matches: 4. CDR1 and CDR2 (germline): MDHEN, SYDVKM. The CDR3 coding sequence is TGTGCCACCATAGCGGGACCCTACGAGCAGTACTTC. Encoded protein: CATIAGPYEQYF.

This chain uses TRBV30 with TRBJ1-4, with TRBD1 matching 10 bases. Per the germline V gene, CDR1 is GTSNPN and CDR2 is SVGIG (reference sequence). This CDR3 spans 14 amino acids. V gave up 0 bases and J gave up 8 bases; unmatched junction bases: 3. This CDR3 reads CAWSVGQGVEKLFF. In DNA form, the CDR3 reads TGTGCCTGGAGTGTAGGACAGGGGGTCGAAAAACTGTTTTTT.

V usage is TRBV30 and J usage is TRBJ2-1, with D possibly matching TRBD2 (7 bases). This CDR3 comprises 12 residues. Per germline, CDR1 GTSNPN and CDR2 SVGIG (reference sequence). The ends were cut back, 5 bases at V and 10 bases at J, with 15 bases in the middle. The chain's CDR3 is CAWAGGRLEQFF. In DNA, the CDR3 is TGTGCCTGGGCCGGGGGGCGGTTGGAGCAGTTCTTC.

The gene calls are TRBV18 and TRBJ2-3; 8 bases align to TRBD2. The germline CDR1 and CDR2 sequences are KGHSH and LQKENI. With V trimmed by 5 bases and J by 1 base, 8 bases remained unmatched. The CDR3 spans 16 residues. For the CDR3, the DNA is TGTGCCAGCTCAGGTCCGGGACTAGGGCGCACAGATACGCAGTATTTT. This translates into CASSGPGLGRTDTQYF.

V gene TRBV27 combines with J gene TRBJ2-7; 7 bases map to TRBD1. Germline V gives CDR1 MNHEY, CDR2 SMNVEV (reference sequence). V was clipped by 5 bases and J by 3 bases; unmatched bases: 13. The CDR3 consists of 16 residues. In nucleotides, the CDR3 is TGTGCCAGCAGTCCCCCCCCCGGGACAGAACTCTACGAGCAGTACTTC. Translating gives CASSPPPGTELYEQYF.